This T cell receptor beta chain derives from a study of control samples from healthy donors and cancer patients. Generated by immunoSEQ multiplex PCR, the TCRdb table keeps only in-frame clones and is missing some. The data hold 150,000 or so clones, with about 86% observed a single time. V lost 7 bases and J lost 7, with 11 bases in between. The V gene's germline CDR1 is MDHEN and CDR2 SYDVKM. The CDR3 consists of 12 residues. Sequences were obtained from blood. The chain couples TRBV28 to TRBJ1-5; TRBD1 might be the D (5 bases). This sequence was found in a woman aged 30 to 39 in good health. CDR3 nucleotides: TGTGCCAGCATTTCGGGGCCCCAGCCCCAGCATTTT. It translates to CASISGPQPQHF. Supplemented by reference TRBV28 and TRBJ1-5, the full variable domain reads DVKVTQSSRYLVKRTGEKVFLECVQDMDHENMFWYRQDPGLGLRLIYFSYDVKMKEKGDIPEGYSVSREKKERFSLILESASTNQTSMYLCASISGPQPQHFGDGTRLSIL.